The present entry profiles one T cell receptor (beta chain) with its context. In the original analysis: Nucleated cell number was recorded as an estimate derived from reference gene primer amplification. TCRdb's table, derived via immunoSEQ multiplex PCR, lists solely in-frame clones and lacks some. The V and J calls and clone size come from that table; D and trimming were worked out from the DNA. There are 100,000 or so clones in the sample; 85% occur only once, and more than 4% lies in the top ten. The sample comes from a study of blood T cell repertoires in COVID-19. About the research overall: Some COVID-19 samples were acute and others convalescent; all came from the United States, Italy and Spain. PBMCs, B-cell-depleted T cells, or T cells provided the cDNA or gDNA that made up the material.

The germline CDR1 and CDR2 sequences are SGHTA and FQGNSA. Germline trimming cut 3 bases from V and 6 bases from J; bases unmatched to any gene: 2. This CDR3 is 13 amino acids long. The rearrangement joins TRBV7-2 to TRBJ1-5; 7 positions match TRBD1. This sequence originates from a man between 50 and 59 years old with acute or convalescent COVID-19. The material sequenced was peripheral blood. As DNA, the CDR3 is TGTGCCAGCAGCTTCGACAGGGTTCAGCCCCAGCATTTT. It is translated as CASSFDRVQPQHF.